The next 15 T cell receptor beta chains were all read from a single sample in a study of CD8 T cells in Susac syndrome. With random hexamers, roughly 0.45 to 1 ug RNA was reverse transcribed. TCRdb independently ran MiXCR on the immunoSEQ multiplex PCR reads; one entry per CDR3 protein. The table shows roughly 400,000 distinct CDR3 sequences, with 85% occurring only once. Source material: CD8+ T cells from PBMCs. These receptors were collected from a human donor with multiple sclerosis.

The chain recombines TRBV7-9 with TRBJ2-5, with D perhaps matching TRBD1 or TRBD2 (5 bases each). The germline CDR1 and CDR2 sequences are SEHNR and FQNEAQ (reference sequence). This CDR3 has 14 residues. V lost 4 bases and J lost 5, with 14 bases in between. As DNA, the CDR3 is TGTGCCAGCAGCTGGGACCAGGGCCACGAGACCCAGTACTTC. It encodes CASSWDQGHETQYF.

The chain recombines TRBV6-6 with TRBJ1-1; D perhaps matches TRBD1 (5 bases). The CDR3 is 13 residues long. Looked up from germline, CDR1 is MNHNY and CDR2 is SVGAGI (reference sequence). V gave up 11 bases and J gave up 3 bases, with 16 bases separating them. CDR3 protein: CASLRVGDTEAFF. The CDR3 bases are TGTGCCTCTCTCAGGGTTGGCGACACTGAAGCTTTCTTT.

The chain couples TRBV19 to TRBJ2-7, with D perhaps TRBD2 (6 bases). Trimming took off 9 bases at V and 4 bases at J, with 22 bases between the two ends. This CDR3 region has 15 residues. The germline CDR1 and CDR2 sequences are LNHDA and SQIVND (reference sequence). The CDR3 region is CARERLGNSPYEQYF. The CDR3 DNA reads TGTGCCAGGGAAAGACTAGGCAATAGTCCGTACGAGCAGTACTTC.

This chain links TRBV29-1 with TRBJ2-1; a weak D match, TRBD1 (6 bases). CDR3 length equals 15 residues. V lost 1 base to trimming and J lost 0 bases, with 10 bases between them. Per the germline V gene, CDR1 is SQVTM and CDR2 is ANQGSEA. CDR3 in amino acids: CSVEGQDGSYNEQFF. In DNA form, the CDR3 reads TGCAGCGTTGAAGGACAGGACGGCTCCTACAATGAGCAGTTCTTC.

This chain connects TRBV7-8 to TRBJ2-2; D is ambiguous. The V end was cut by 3 bases, the J end by 2 bases, with 7 bases between. Germline values: CDR1 SGHVS, CDR2 FQNEAQ. The CDR3 extends over 14 amino acids. CDR3 in DNA: TGTGCCAGCAGCTTGGACGCTAACACCGGGGAGCTGTTTTTT. This codes for CASSLDANTGELFF.

The chain recombines TRBV3-1 with TRBJ2-7; D uncertain. Germline V CDR1 and CDR2: LGHDT, YNNKEL (reference sequence). The CDR3 consists of 12 residues. Trimming shortened V by 2 bases and J by 7 bases, and 9 bases separated the two germline ends. CDR3 protein: CASSQSLGEQYF. CDR3 coding DNA: TGTGCCAGCAGCCAAAGTCTTGGGGAGCAGTACTTC.

V is TRBV14 and J is TRBJ2-1; D remains ambiguous. V lost 3 bases and J 2 bases, leaving 11 bases between the germline ends. The CDR3 loop spans 15 amino acids. Germline-derived CDR1 and CDR2 are SGHDN and FVKESK. The CDR3 DNA reads TGTGCCAGCAGCCACCTGGGCCTTACCTACAATGAGCAGTTCTTC. Its protein product is CASSHLGLTYNEQFF.

J is TRBJ1-6 and V is TRBV7-6; 8 bases line up with TRBD1. Losses at the gene ends were 6 bases for V and 9 bases for J; bases not matched to a gene: 10. This CDR3 region has 15 residues. Germline V gene sequence: CDR1 SGHVS, CDR2 FNYEAQ. The CDR3 spells CASSSTGESSSPLHF. DNA for the CDR3: TGTGCCAGCAGTTCGACAGGGGAGAGTAGTTCACCCCTCCACTTT.

The chain couples TRBV27 to TRBJ2-2, with D unclear. Trimming took 2 bases from V and 6 from J, leaving 10 bases between them. The germline V gene encodes CDR1 MNHEY and CDR2 SMNVEV (reference sequence). The CDR3 spans 14 residues. This chain's CDR3 is CASSLTQNPGELFF. CDR3 DNA: TGTGCCAGCAGTTTAACACAAAACCCCGGGGAGCTGTTTTTT.

This chain joins TRBV27 and TRBJ1-1; D gene unclear. CDR1 MNHEY and CDR2 SMNVEV come from the germline V gene (reference sequence). The CDR3 has 13 amino acids. Trimming shortened V by 4 bases and J by 5 bases, and 11 bases separated the two germline ends. CDR3 sequence reads: CASSYTALTEAFF. In DNA, the CDR3 is TGTGCCAGCAGTTATACTGCGTTGACTGAAGCTTTCTTT.

V is TRBV28 and J is TRBJ2-3; D unresolved. This CDR3 is built from 15 residues. Between the trimmed V and J ends, which lost 1 base and 2 bases, there was a span of 10 bases. Per germline, CDR1 MDHEN and CDR2 SYDVKM. CDR3 sequence reads: CASSLSRQHTDTQYF. The CDR3 bases are TGTGCCAGCAGTTTATCTCGGCAGCACACAGATACGCAGTATTTT.

This clonotype was detected once. The chain employs TRBV5-4 and TRBJ1-2; D might be TRBD1 (6 bases). The CDR3 contains 16 residues. V was clipped by 1 base and J by 1 base, with 14 bases between them. Germline loops: CDR1 SGHNT, CDR2 YYREEE (reference sequence). Here the CDR3 reads CASSLKGTPINYGYTF. DNA for the CDR3: TGTGCCAGCAGCTTGAAGGGGACACCGATTAACTATGGCTACACCTTC.

This chain links TRBV4-1 with TRBJ1-4, with 7 bases that match TRBD1. V lost 0 bases to trimming and J lost 0 bases; unmatched junction nucleotides: 10. The CDR3 spans 19 residues. CDR1 is MGHRA and CDR2 is YSYEKL in the germline V gene. The CDR3 is CASSQEWDSAAATNEKLFF. CDR3 nucleotides: TGCGCCAGCAGCCAAGAATGGGACAGCGCTGCAGCAACTAATGAAAAACTGTTTTTT.

On this clonotype itself: Compared with germline, one end of the junction differs, possibly owing to a read error. V is TRBV30 and J is TRBJ2-1; TRBD2 matches at 8 bases. Looked up from germline, CDR1 is GTSNPN and CDR2 is SVGIG (reference sequence). The CDR3 has 14 residues. For the CDR3, the DNA is TGTGCCTGGAGGACTAGCGAGGGTTACAGTGAGCAGTTCTTC. It codes for CAWRTSEGYSEQFF.

The chain links TRBV5-4 to TRBJ2-3, with no clear D. The CDR3 sequence is 14 residues long. V lost 3 bases, J lost 2 bases, and 10 bases lay in between. Germline loops: CDR1 SGHNT, CDR2 YYREEE (reference sequence). CDR3 amino acids: CASSSETPTDTQYF. In DNA form, the CDR3 reads TGTGCCAGCAGCTCCGAGACACCCACAGATACGCAGTATTTT.